A selection of T cell receptor beta chains follows, all from one sample in a study of T cells after yellow fever vaccination. TCRdb passed the 5' RACE reads through MiXCR, listing each CDR3 protein once. Of more than 300,000 distinct CDR3 sequences in the sample, approximately 4.5% were seen once. Source: PBMCs, taken 15 days after the yellow fever booster vaccination. All receptors derive from a man younger than 30 who received the YFV17D yellow fever vaccine. Each CDR3 is given with its conserved first and last residue. D genes are given only for firm matches. Where a row states a size, it is once, few, many or the class of an expanded clone; other rows omit it.

V: TRBV7-8
J: TRBJ2-2
D: -
size: few
CDR3: CASSFSAAFGELFF
DNA: TGTGCCAGCAGCTTCTCGGCCGCCTTTGGGGAGCTGTTTTTT

V: TRBV5-1
J: TRBJ1-1
D: -
size: many
CDR3: CASSLVPKNMNTEAFF
DNA: TGCGCCAGCAGCTTGGTGCCCAAAAACATGAACACTGAAGCTTTCTTT

V: TRBV7-3
J: TRBJ1-1
D: TRBD1
size: many
CDR3: CASSSGGTTGDYNTEAFF
DNA: TGTGCCAGCAGCTCGGGGGGAACTACAGGGGATTATAACACTGAAGCTTTCTTT

V: TRBV29-1
J: TRBJ1-1
D: -
size: -
CDR3: CSVVRSGNTEAFF
DNA: TGCAGCGTTGTTCGTAGCGGGAACACTGAAGCTTTCTTT

V: TRBV28
J: TRBJ1-5
D: -
size: -
CDR3: CASTTARGVGAQHF
DNA: TGTGCCAGCACTACCGCGAGAGGCGTGGGGGCCCAGCATTTT

V: TRBV15
J: TRBJ2-2
D: -
size: -
CDR3: CATSRDYGENTGELFF
DNA: TGTGCCACCAGCAGAGATTATGGAGAGAACACCGGGGAGCTGTTTTTT

V: TRBV4-3
J: TRBJ2-1
D: -
size: -
CDR3: CASSQDRPNEQFF
DNA: TGCGCCAGCAGCCAAGATAGACCCAATGAGCAGTTCTTC

V: TRBV13
J: TRBJ1-2
D: -
size: many
CDR3: CASSFRPGGYTF
DNA: TGTGCCAGCAGCTTCCGGCCCGGGGGCTACACCTTC

V: TRBV27
J: TRBJ2-7
D: TRBD1
size: -
CDR3: CATGRRGGFEQYF
DNA: TGTGCCACCGGACGGAGAGGGGGCTTTGAGCAGTACTTC

V: TRBV20-1
J: TRBJ1-2
D: -
size: -
CDR3: CSAALRITMGYTF
DNA: TGCAGTGCCGCCCTTAGGATTACCATGGGCTACACCTTC

V: TRBV12-3/TRBV12-4
J: TRBJ2-3
D: -
size: many
CDR3: CASSLVTGSTDTQYF
DNA: TGTGCCAGCAGCTTAGTTACAGGCAGCACAGATACGCAGTATTTT

V: TRBV18
J: TRBJ1-6
D: -
size: few
CDR3: CASSPGNNSPLHF
DNA: TGTGCCAGCTCACCAGGCAATAATTCACCCCTCCACTTT

V: TRBV12-3/TRBV12-4
J: TRBJ2-1
D: TRBD1
size: many
CDR3: CASTENPGQGISSYNEQFF
DNA: TGTGCCAGCACCGAAAATCCGGGACAGGGGATATCCTCCTACAATGAGCAGTTCTTC

V: TRBV28
J: TRBJ1-5
D: -
size: many
CDR3: CASSSLTGGFQPQHF
DNA: TGTGCCAGCAGTTCCCTTACAGGAGGGTTCCAGCCCCAGCATTTT

V: TRBV7-6
J: TRBJ1-4
D: -
size: many
CDR3: CASSSLLMGDRENEKLFF
DNA: TGTGCCAGCAGCTCCCTCTTGATGGGGGACCGGGAAAATGAAAAACTGTTTTTT

V: TRBV28
J: TRBJ1-3
D: -
size: many
CDR3: CASSLYRGNTIYF
DNA: TGTGCCAGCAGTCTTTATAGGGGAAACACCATATATTTT

V: TRBV5-1
J: TRBJ2-5
D: -
size: few
CDR3: CASSSRGAAETQYF
DNA: TGCGCCAGCAGCTCGAGGGGAGCGGCAGAGACCCAGTACTTC

V: TRBV20-1
J: TRBJ2-5
D: TRBD2
size: many
CDR3: CSAGSGTKETQYF
DNA: TGCAGTGCTGGCTCCGGGACTAAAGAGACCCAGTACTTC

V: TRBV5-1
J: TRBJ2-1
D: -
size: few
CDR3: CASRPTGIDNEQFF
DNA: TGCGCCAGCAGGCCTACAGGGATCGACAATGAGCAGTTCTTC

V: TRBV5-5
J: TRBJ2-1
D: TRBD2
size: many
CDR3: CASSLRGGNEQFF
DNA: TGTGCCAGCAGCTTGCGCGGGGGCAATGAGCAGTTCTTC

V: TRBV24-1
J: TRBJ1-5
D: TRBD1
size: few
CDR3: CATSDLGQGFSNQPQHF
DNA: TGTGCCACCAGTGATTTGGGACAGGGGTTTAGCAATCAGCCCCAGCATTTT

V: TRBV5-6
J: TRBJ1-1
D: TRBD1
size: few
CDR3: CASSFVRTDREAFF
DNA: TGTGCCAGCAGCTTCGTAAGAACGGACAGGGAAGCTTTCTTT

V: TRBV29-1
J: TRBJ1-2
D: -
size: -
CDR3: CSAYGAEGGYTF
DNA: TGCAGCGCCTACGGGGCTGAGGGTGGCTACACCTTC

V: TRBV20-1
J: TRBJ1-5
D: -
size: many
CDR3: CSAREGGAQPQHF
DNA: TGCAGTGCTAGAGAGGGGGGAGCTCAGCCCCAGCATTTT

V: TRBV4-2
J: TRBJ2-1
D: -
size: -
CDR3: CASSQESEWNEQFF
DNA: TGTGCCAGCAGCCAAGAGTCAGAGTGGAATGAGCAGTTCTTC

V: TRBV5-1
J: TRBJ1-6
D: TRBD1
size: many
CDR3: CASSPLGQPNSPLHF
DNA: TGCGCCAGCAGCCCTTTGGGACAGCCGAATTCACCCCTCCACTTT